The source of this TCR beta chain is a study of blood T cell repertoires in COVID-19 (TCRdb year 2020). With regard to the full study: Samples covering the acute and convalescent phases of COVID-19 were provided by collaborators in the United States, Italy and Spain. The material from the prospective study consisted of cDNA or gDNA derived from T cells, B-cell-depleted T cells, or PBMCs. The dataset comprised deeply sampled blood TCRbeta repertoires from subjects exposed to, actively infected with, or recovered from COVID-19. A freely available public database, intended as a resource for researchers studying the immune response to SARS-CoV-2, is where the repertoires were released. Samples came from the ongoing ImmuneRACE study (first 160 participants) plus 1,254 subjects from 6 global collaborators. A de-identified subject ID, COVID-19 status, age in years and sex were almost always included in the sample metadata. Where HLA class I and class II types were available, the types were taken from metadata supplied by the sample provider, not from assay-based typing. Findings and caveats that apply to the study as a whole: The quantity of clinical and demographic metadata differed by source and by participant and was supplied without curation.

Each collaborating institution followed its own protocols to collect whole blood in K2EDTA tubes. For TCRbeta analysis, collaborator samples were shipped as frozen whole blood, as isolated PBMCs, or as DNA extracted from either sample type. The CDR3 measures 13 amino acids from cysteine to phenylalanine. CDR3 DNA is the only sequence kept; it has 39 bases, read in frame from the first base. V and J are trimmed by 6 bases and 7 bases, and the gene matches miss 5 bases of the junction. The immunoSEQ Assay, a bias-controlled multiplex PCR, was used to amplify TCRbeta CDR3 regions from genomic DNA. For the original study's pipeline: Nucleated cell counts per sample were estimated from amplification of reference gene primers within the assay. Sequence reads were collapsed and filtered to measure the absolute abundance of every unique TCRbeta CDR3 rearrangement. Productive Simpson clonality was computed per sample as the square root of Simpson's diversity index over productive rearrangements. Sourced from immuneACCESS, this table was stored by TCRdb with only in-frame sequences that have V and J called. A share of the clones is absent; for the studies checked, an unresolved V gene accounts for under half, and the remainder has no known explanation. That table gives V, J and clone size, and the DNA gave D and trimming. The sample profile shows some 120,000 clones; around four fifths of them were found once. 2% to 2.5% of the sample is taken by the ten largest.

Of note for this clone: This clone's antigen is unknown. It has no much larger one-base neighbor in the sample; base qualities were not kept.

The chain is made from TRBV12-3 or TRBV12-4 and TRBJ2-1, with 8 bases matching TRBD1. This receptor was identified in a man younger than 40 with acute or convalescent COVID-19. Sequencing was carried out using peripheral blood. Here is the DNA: TGTGCCAGCAGACCCTACAGGGGGAATGAGCAGTTCTTC. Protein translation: CASRPYRGNEQFF.